The rows below give T cell receptor beta chains drawn from one sample of a study of resident and recirculating memory T cells in vitiligo. Data came from immunoSEQ multiplex PCR; TCRdb stores just in-frame clones and leaves some out. The sample carries 70,000 to 95,000 clones, 92% recorded once. Sequenced material: blood. The receptors originated from a male donor with vitiligo. Each CDR3 is given with its conserved first and last residue. Fields, in order: CDR3 protein, CDR3 DNA, D gene, clone size, V gene, J gene. D genes are given only for firm matches. Rows give clone size only sometimes, using once, few, many, or a class for an expanded clone.

CDR3aa: CASSRGQEAYEQYF; CDR3nt: TGTGCCAGCAGCCGAGGACAGGAAGCCTACGAGCAGTACTTC; d_gene: TRBD1; abundance: .; v_gene: TRBV5-4; j_gene: TRBJ2-7
CDR3aa: CASSGYSGRFYEQYF; CDR3nt: TGTGCCAGCAGCGGCTATAGCGGGAGGTTCTACGAGCAGTACTTC; d_gene: TRBD2; abundance: .; v_gene: TRBV7-6; j_gene: TRBJ2-7
CDR3aa: CASSLIQAPVVLQPQHF; CDR3nt: TGTGCCAGCAGTTTGATTCAGGCCCCAGTGGTGCTTCAGCCCCAGCATTTT; d_gene: .; abundance: once; v_gene: TRBV28; j_gene: TRBJ1-5
CDR3aa: CASTVEGQADTQYF; CDR3nt: TGTGCCAGCACCGTGGAGGGGCAGGCAGATACGCAGTATTTT; d_gene: .; abundance: .; v_gene: TRBV9; j_gene: TRBJ2-3
CDR3aa: CASSQGGQGGLEQYF; CDR3nt: TGTGCCAGCAGCCAAGGGGGACAGGGCGGGCTCGAGCAGTACTTC; d_gene: TRBD1; abundance: .; v_gene: TRBV4-2; j_gene: TRBJ2-7
CDR3aa: CASRQYNQPQHF; CDR3nt: TGTGCCAGCAGACAGTACAATCAGCCCCAGCATTTT; d_gene: .; abundance: .; v_gene: TRBV2; j_gene: TRBJ1-5
CDR3aa: CASSLSGLNTEAFF; CDR3nt: TGCGCCAGCAGCTTGTCAGGGCTGAACACTGAAGCTTTCTTT; d_gene: .; abundance: .; v_gene: TRBV5-1; j_gene: TRBJ1-1
CDR3aa: CASSPSLAGAGNEQFF; CDR3nt: TGTGCCAGCAGCCCTTCACTAGCGGGAGCCGGCAATGAGCAGTTCTTC; d_gene: TRBD2; abundance: .; v_gene: TRBV14; j_gene: TRBJ2-1
CDR3aa: CASSPGWTGGGNTQYF; CDR3nt: TGTGCCAGCAGTCCCGGGTGGACAGGGGGTGGTAATACGCAGTATTTT; d_gene: TRBD1; abundance: .; v_gene: TRBV27; j_gene: TRBJ2-3
CDR3aa: CASSLGRGIKDTGELFF; CDR3nt: TGCGCCAGCAGCCTCGGGCGGGGGATCAAGGACACCGGGGAGCTGTTTTTT; d_gene: TRBD2; abundance: .; v_gene: TRBV5-1; j_gene: TRBJ2-2
CDR3aa: CAWSLAENEQFF; CDR3nt: TGTGCCTGGAGTTTGGCGGAAAATGAGCAGTTCTTC; d_gene: .; abundance: once; v_gene: TRBV30; j_gene: TRBJ2-1
CDR3aa: CASSSPGQRLTYEQYF; CDR3nt: TGTGCCAGCAGTTCTCCGGGACAGCGTTTAACCTACGAGCAGTACTTC; d_gene: TRBD1; abundance: .; v_gene: TRBV5-6; j_gene: TRBJ2-7
CDR3aa: CASSEGPGQRYYEQYF; CDR3nt: TGTGCCAGCAGTGAAGGCCCGGGACAGCGATACTACGAGCAGTACTTC; d_gene: TRBD1; abundance: .; v_gene: TRBV2; j_gene: TRBJ2-7
CDR3aa: CAISESGQGFTEAFF; CDR3nt: TGTGCCATCAGTGAGTCGGGACAGGGGTTCACTGAAGCTTTCTTT; d_gene: TRBD1; abundance: .; v_gene: TRBV10-3; j_gene: TRBJ1-1
CDR3aa: CASSQDKGLGQYF; CDR3nt: TGCGCCAGCAGCCAAGATAAGGGGTTAGGGCAGTACTTC; d_gene: .; abundance: .; v_gene: TRBV4-1; j_gene: TRBJ2-7
CDR3aa: CASSLTGTGELVTEAFF; CDR3nt: TGTGCCAGCAGTTTGACGGGGACAGGGGAGTTGGTCACTGAAGCTTTCTTT; d_gene: TRBD1; abundance: .; v_gene: TRBV27; j_gene: TRBJ1-1
CDR3aa: CASSSDGYTF; CDR3nt: TGTGCCAGTAGTAGCGATGGCTACACCTTC; d_gene: .; abundance: once; v_gene: TRBV19; j_gene: TRBJ1-2
CDR3aa: CAISNPTSGLYEQYF; CDR3nt: TGTGCCATCAGCAACCCGACTAGCGGCCTCTACGAGCAGTACTTC; d_gene: TRBD2; abundance: .; v_gene: TRBV10-3; j_gene: TRBJ2-7
CDR3aa: CASSKIAGARSTDTQYF; CDR3nt: TGTGCCAGTAGTAAGATAGCGGGGGCACGTAGCACAGATACGCAGTATTTT; d_gene: TRBD2; abundance: .; v_gene: TRBV19; j_gene: TRBJ2-3
CDR3aa: CASGLGGTNYGYTF; CDR3nt: TGTGCTAGTGGCCTCGGGGGGACAAACTATGGCTACACCTTC; d_gene: .; abundance: few; v_gene: TRBV12-5; j_gene: TRBJ1-2
CDR3aa: CASSLAANSYEQYF; CDR3nt: TGTGCCAGCAGCTTAGCGGCAAACTCCTACGAGCAGTACTTC; d_gene: .; abundance: .; v_gene: TRBV7-2; j_gene: TRBJ2-7
CDR3aa: CASSQDAGNAFGYAF; CDR3nt: TGCGCCAGCAGCCAAGATGCGGGGAATGCGTTTGGCTACGCCTTC; d_gene: .; abundance: .; v_gene: TRBV4-3; j_gene: TRBJ1-2
CDR3aa: CASSLSPGNYGYTF; CDR3nt: TGCGCCAGCAGCTTGAGCCCGGGTAACTATGGCTACACCTTC; d_gene: .; abundance: .; v_gene: TRBV5-1; j_gene: TRBJ1-2
CDR3aa: CASSPWGQGYTGELFF; CDR3nt: TGTGCCAGCAGCCCGTGGGGACAGGGATACACCGGGGAGCTGTTTTTT; d_gene: TRBD1; abundance: .; v_gene: TRBV28; j_gene: TRBJ2-2
CDR3aa: CASHLADRAAIQYF; CDR3nt: TGTGCCAGCCATCTCGCGGACAGGGCAGCCATTCAGTACTTC; d_gene: TRBD1; abundance: .; v_gene: TRBV6-6; j_gene: TRBJ2-4
CDR3aa: CASSSGLAGGETQYF; CDR3nt: TGTGCCAGCAGCTCGGGACTAGCGGGAGGAGAGACCCAGTACTTC; d_gene: TRBD2; abundance: .; v_gene: TRBV7-8; j_gene: TRBJ2-5
CDR3aa: CAISESTGGEAFF; CDR3nt: TGTGCCATCAGTGAGTCTACCGGGGGAGAAGCTTTCTTT; d_gene: .; abundance: .; v_gene: TRBV10-3; j_gene: TRBJ1-1